This T cell receptor beta chain was captured in a study of response to subunit inactivated influenza vaccine. V was shortened by 0 bases and J by 3 bases, with 9 bases between the two germline ends. The CDR3 length is 13 residues. The germline V gene encodes CDR1 DFQATT and CDR2 SNEGSKA (reference sequence). TCRdb called the RT-PCR reads again in MiXCR, with one record for every CDR3 protein. The sample records over 300,000 distinct CDR3 sequences, about a fifth being singletons. The input for sequencing was PBMCs from blood, taken 21 months after vaccination. The TCR comes from a man between 50 and 75 years old who received an inactivated influenza vaccine. The chain is built from TRBV20-1 and TRBJ2-7, with a possible D match to TRBD2 (5 bases). The CDR3 bases are TGCAGTGCTAGAGACGGCAGCGGCTACGAGCAGTACTTC. Translated, it gives CSARDGSGYEQYF.